This T cell receptor (beta chain) appears in the sequencing data of a study of CD8+CD57+ T cells in acquired aplastic anemia. Study information: Quantities of DNA derived from sorted CD4+ and CD8+ cells averaged approximately 3 ug. Study outcomes and limitations: Both patients and controls carried the same twenty-nine CD8+ CDR3 sequences. Patients and healthy controls showed no significant CD8+ Simpson's diversity difference.

This clonotype was seen a handful of times. Its antigen remains unknown. Germline V gene data show CDR1 as SNHLY and CDR2 as FYNNEI. The CDR3 extends over 16 amino acids. Germline trimming cut 5 bases from V and 2 bases from J; bases unmatched to any gene: 7. Genomic DNA provided the template from which TCR beta VDJ and CDR3 profiles were obtained. TCRdb analysed the reads with MiXCR anew, one entry per CDR3 protein. The data contain 310,000 or so distinct CDR3 sequences, around three fifths of them singletons. The authors sequenced patients whose flow cytometry had shown CD8+CD57+ cell expansion. Patients had undergone no therapy by the time their blood was sampled.

The chain couples TRBV2 to TRBJ1-5; 9 nucleotides line up with TRBD1. Sequencing was done on a sample of sorted CD4+, CD8+, or CD8+CD57+ T cells (not recorded which) from PBMCs. This TCR came from a human donor with aplastic anemia. CDR3 in DNA: TGTGCCAGCAGTCGGTCTCGGGACAGGGGCAATCAGCCCCAGCATTTT. Translating it yields CASSRSRDRGNQPQHF.